This T cell receptor (beta chain) was identified in a study of cytomegalovirus exposure and HLA in healthy donors. Findings of the study overall: Later analysis demonstrated an association between a missense DCLRE1C variant and TCR beta V- and J-gene trimming. Data from an earlier analysis indicated that most TCR beta V segments were productive either about 87% or about 30% of the time. Some public TCRs appeared in many individuals, while most sequences were rare.

The germline V gene encodes CDR1 MDHEN and CDR2 SYDVKM. V shed 6 bases and J shed 0 bases, with 11 bases lying between them. This CDR3 has 15 residues. As regards this clone: Its antigen is currently unknown.

A multiplex PCR was run with 60 Vbeta primers and 13 Jbeta primers. Generated by immunoSEQ multiplex PCR, the TCRdb table keeps only in-frame clones and is missing some. The table has 99,000 or so clones, 78% seen once. This sequence was found in a man aged 25 to 40 in good health and CMV-seronegative. This sequence joins TRBV28 and TRBJ2-2, with D possibly matching TRBD1 (6 bases). What was sequenced was PBMCs. The CDR3 region has the DNA TGTGCCAGCAGGCCGACAGGTTCGAACACCGGGGAGCTGTTTTTT. Protein sequence: CASRPTGSNTGELFF.